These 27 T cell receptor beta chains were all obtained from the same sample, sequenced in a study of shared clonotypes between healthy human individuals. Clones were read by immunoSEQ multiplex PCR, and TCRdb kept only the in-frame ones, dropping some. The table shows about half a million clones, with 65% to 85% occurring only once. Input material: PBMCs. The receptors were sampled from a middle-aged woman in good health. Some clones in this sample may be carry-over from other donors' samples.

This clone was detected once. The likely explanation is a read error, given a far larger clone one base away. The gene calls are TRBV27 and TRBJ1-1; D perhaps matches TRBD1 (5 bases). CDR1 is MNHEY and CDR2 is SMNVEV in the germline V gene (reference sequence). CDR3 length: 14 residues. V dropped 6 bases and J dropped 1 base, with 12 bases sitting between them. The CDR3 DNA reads TGTGCCAGCAGCCGTGGGGCGCAGAACACTGAAGCTTTCTTT. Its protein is CASSRGAQNTEAFF.

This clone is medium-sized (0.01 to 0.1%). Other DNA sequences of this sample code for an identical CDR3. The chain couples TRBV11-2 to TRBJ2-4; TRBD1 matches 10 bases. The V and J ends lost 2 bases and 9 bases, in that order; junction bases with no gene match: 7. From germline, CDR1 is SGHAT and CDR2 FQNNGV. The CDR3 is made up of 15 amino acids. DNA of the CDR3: TGTGCCAGCAGCTTACCCTGGGACAGGGGACCCATTCAGTACTTC. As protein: CASSLPWDRGPIQYF. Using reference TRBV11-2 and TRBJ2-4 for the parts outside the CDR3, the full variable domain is EAGVAQSPRYKIIEKRQSVAFWCNPISGHATLYWYQQILGQGPKLLIQFQNNGVVDDSQLPKDRFSAERLKGVDSTLKIQPAKLEDSAVYLCASSLPWDRGPIQYFGAGTRLSVL.

The DNA for the CDR3 is TGTGCCACCAGCAGATCCTTACAGGGACCCACTAATGAAAAACTGTTTTTT. Its translation: CATSRSLQGPTNEKLFF. The chain recombines TRBV15 with TRBJ1-4, with D tentatively TRBD1 (6 bases). CDR3 length equals 17 residues. V was pared by 2 bases and J by 2 bases, with 15 bases between. Germline V lookup: CDR1 LNHNV, CDR2 YYDKDF (reference sequence). Full variable domain (missing parts from reference TRBV15 and TRBJ1-4): DAMVIQNPRYQVTQFGKPVTLSCSQTLNHNVMYWYQQKSSQAPKLLFHYYDKDFNNEADTPDNFQSRRPNTSFCFLDIRSPGLGDTAMYLCATSRSLQGPTNEKLFFGSGTQLSVL.

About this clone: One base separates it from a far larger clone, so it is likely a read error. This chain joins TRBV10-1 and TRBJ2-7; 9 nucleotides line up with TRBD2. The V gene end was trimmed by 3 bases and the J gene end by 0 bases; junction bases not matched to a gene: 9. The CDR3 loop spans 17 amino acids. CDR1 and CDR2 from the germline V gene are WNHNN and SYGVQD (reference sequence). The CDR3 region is CASSEKLAGTGSYEQYF. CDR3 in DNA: TGCGCCAGCAGTGAAAAACTAGCGGGTACCGGCTCCTACGAGCAGTACTTC.

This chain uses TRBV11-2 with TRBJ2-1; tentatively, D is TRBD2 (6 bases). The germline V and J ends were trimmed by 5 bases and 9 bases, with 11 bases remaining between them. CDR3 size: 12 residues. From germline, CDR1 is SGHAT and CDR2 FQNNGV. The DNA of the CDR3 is TGTGCCAGCAGCAAAAAAGCGGGTGAGCAGTTCTTC. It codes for CASSKKAGEQFF. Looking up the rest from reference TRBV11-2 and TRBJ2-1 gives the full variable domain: EAGVAQSPRYKIIEKRQSVAFWCNPISGHATLYWYQQILGQGPKLLIQFQNNGVVDDSQLPKDRFSAERLKGVDSTLKIQPAKLEDSAVYLCASSKKAGEQFFGPGTRLTVL.

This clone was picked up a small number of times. The CDR3 loop is CASGYGGLYYGYTF. The DNA of the CDR3 is TGTGCCAGCGGCTATGGGGGATTGTACTATGGCTACACCTTC. The chain recombines TRBV6-1 with TRBJ1-2; maybe TRBD1 (5 bases). There are 14 residues in the CDR3. CDR1 and CDR2 (germline): MNHNS, SASEGT. V was clipped by 8 bases and J by 3 bases, with 16 bases between them.

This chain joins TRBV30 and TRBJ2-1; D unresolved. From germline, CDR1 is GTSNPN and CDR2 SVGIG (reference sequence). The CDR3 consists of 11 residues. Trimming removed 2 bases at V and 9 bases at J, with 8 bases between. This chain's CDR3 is CAWSQNAEQFF. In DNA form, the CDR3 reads TGTGCCTGGAGTCAGAATGCTGAGCAGTTCTTC. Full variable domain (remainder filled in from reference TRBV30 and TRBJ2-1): SQTIHQWPATLVQPVGSPLSLECTVEGTSNPNLYWYRQAAGRGLQLLFYSVGIGQISSEVPQNLSASRPQDRQFILSSKKLLLSDSGFYLCAWSQNAEQFFGPGTRLTVL.

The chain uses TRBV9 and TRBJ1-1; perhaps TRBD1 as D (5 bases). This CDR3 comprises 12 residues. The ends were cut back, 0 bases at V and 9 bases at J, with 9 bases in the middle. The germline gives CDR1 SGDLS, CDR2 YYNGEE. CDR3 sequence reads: CASSVDQGQAFF. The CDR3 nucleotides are TGTGCCAGCAGCGTAGACCAGGGACAAGCTTTCTTT.

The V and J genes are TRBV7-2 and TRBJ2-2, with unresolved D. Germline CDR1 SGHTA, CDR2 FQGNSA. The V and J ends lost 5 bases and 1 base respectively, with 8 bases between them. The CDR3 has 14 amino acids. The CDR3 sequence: CASSRPKNTGELFF. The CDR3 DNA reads TGTGCCAGCAGCCGCCCCAAGAACACCGGGGAGCTGTTTTTT.

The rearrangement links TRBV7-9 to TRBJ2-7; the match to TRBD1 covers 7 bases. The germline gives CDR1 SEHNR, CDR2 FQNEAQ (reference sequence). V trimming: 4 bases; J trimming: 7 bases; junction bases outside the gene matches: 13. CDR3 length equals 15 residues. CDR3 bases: TGTGCCAGCAGCTCAAAACAGGGGCTTTCTGGGGAGCAGTACTTC. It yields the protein CASSSKQGLSGEQYF.

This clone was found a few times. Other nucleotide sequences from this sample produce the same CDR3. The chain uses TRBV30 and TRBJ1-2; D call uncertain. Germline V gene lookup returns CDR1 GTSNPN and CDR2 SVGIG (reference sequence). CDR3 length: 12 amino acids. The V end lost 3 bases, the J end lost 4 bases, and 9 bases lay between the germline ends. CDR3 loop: CAWRVSPYGYTF. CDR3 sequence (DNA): TGTGCCTGGAGGGTCAGCCCCTATGGCTACACCTTC.

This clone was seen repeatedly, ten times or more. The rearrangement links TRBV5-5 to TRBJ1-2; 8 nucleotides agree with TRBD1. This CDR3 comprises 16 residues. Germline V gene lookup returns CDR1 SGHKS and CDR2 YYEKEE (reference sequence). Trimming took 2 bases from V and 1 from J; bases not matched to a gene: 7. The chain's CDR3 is CASSFRQGFVNYGYTF. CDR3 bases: TGTGCCAGCAGCTTCAGACAGGGGTTTGTTAACTATGGCTACACCTTC.

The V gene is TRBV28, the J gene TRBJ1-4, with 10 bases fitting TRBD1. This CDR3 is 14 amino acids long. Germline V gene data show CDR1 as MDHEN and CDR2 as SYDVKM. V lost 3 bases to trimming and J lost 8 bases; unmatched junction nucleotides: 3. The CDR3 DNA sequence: TGTGCCAGCAGTTTTCGGACAGGGGGAGAAAAACTGTTTTTT. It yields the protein CASSFRTGGEKLFF.

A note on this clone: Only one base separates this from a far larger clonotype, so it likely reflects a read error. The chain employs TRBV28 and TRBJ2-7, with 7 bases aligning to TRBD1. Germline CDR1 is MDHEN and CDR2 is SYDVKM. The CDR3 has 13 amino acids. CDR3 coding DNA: TGTGCCAGCGGCCGACAGGGACCCTACGAGCAGTGCTTC. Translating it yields CASGRQGPYEQCF. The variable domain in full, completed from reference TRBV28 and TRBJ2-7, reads DVKVTQSSRYLVKRTGEKVFLECVQDMDHENMFWYRQDPGLGLRLIYFSYDVKMKEKGDIPEGYSVSREKKERFSLILESASTNQTSMYLCASGRQGPYEQCFGPGTRLTVT.

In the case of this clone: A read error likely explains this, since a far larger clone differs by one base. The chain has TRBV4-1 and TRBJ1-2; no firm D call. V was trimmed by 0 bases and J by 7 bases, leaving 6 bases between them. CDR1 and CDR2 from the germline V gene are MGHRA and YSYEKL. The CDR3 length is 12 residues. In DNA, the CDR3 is TGCGCCAGCAGCCAAGATGTGGGTGGCTACACCTTC. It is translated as CASSQDVGGYTF.

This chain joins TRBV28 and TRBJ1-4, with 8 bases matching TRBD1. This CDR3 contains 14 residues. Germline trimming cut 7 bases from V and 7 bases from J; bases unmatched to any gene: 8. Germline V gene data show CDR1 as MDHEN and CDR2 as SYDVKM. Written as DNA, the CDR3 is TGTGCCAGCACCTCGACAGGGGATACTGAAAAACTGTTTTTT. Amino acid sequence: CASTSTGDTEKLFF.

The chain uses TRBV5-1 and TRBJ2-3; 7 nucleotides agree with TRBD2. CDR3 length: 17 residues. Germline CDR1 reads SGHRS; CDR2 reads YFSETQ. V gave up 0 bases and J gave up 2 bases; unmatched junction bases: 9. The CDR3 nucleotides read TGCGCCAGCAGCTTGGCCAGCGGGGCCCTGGACACAGATACGCAGTATTTT. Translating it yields CASSLASGALDTDTQYF. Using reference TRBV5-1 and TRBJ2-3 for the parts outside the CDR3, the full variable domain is KAGVTQTPRYLIKTRGQQVTLSCSPISGHRSVSWYQQTPGQGLQFLFEYFSETQRNKGNFPGRFSGRQFSNSRSEMNVSTLELGDSALYLCASSLASGALDTDTQYFGPGTRLTVL.

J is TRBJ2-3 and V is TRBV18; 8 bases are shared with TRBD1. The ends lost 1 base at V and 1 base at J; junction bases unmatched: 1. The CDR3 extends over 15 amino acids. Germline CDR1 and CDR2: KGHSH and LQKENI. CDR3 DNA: TGTGCCAGCTCACCACAGACAGGGGGCACAGATACGCAGTATTTT. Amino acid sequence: CASSPQTGGTDTQYF. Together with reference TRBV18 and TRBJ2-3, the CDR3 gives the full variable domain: NAGVMQNPRHLVRRRGQEARLRCSPMKGHSHVYWYRQLPEEGLKFMVYLQKENIIDESGMPKERFSAEFPKEGPSILRIQQVVRGDSAAYFCASSPQTGGTDTQYFGPGTRLTVL.

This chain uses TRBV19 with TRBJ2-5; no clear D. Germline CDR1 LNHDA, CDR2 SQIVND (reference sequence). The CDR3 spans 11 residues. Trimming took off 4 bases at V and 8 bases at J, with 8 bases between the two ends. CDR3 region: CASSTTNTQYF. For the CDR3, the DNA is TGTGCCAGTAGTACAACGAACACCCAGTACTTC.

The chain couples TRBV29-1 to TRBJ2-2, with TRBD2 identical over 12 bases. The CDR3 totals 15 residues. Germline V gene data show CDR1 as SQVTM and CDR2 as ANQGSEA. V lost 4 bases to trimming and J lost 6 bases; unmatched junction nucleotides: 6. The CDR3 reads CSVGTSGTAPGELFF. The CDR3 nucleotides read TGCAGCGTTGGGACTAGCGGGACGGCCCCCGGGGAGCTGTTTTTT.

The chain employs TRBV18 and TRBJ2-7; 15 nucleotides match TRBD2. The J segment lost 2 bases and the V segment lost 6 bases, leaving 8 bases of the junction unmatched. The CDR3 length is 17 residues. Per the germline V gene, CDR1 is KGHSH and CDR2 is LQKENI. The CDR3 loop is CASSYGTSGRYTYEQYF. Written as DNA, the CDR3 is TGTGCCAGCTCTTATGGGACTAGCGGGAGGTATACCTACGAGCAGTACTTC. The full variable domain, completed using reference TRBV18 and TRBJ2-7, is NAGVMQNPRHLVRRRGQEARLRCSPMKGHSHVYWYRQLPEEGLKFMVYLQKENIIDESGMPKERFSAEFPKEGPSILRIQQVVRGDSAAYFCASSYGTSGRYTYEQYFGPGTRLTVT.

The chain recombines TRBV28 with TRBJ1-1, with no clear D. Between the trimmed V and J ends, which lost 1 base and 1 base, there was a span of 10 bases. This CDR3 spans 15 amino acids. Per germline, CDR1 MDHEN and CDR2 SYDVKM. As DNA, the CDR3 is TGTGCCAGCAGTTTATCGCCAGCATCGAACACTGAAGCTTTCTTT. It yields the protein CASSLSPASNTEAFF.

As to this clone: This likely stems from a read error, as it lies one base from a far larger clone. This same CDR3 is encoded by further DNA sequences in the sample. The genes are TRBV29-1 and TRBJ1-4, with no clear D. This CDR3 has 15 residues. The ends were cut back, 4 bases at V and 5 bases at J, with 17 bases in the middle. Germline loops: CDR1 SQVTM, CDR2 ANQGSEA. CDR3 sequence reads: CSVVIPRQGNEKLFF. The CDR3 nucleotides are TGCAGCGTTGTAATCCCCCGGCAAGGAAATGAAAAACTGTTTTTT.

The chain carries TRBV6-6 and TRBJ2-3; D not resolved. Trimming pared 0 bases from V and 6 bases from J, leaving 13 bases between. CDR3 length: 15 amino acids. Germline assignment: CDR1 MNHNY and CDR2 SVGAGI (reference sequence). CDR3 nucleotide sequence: TGTGCCAGCAGTTACTCGTTACTCCAAGCCGATACGCAGTATTTT. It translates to CASSYSLLQADTQYF.

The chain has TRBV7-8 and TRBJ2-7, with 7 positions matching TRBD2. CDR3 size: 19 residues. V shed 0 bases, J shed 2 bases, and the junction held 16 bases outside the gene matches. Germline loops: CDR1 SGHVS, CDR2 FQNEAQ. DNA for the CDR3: TGTGCCAGCAGCTTAGCGATAGGGACCTTAGCGGGTCCTCCCTACGAGCAGTACTTC. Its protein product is CASSLAIGTLAGPPYEQYF.

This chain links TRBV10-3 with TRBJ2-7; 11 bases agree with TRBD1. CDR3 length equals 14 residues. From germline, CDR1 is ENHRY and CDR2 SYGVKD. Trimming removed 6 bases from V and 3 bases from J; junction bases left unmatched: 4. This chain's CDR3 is CAIRVGQGGYEQYF. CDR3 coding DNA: TGTGCCATCAGAGTGGGACAGGGGGGCTACGAGCAGTACTTC.

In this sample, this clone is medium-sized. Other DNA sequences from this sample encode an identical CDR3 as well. The CDR3 protein is CASSLTIGQEGTEAFF. The CDR3, as DNA: TGTGCCAGCAGTTTAACGATCGGGCAGGAGGGGACTGAAGCTTTCTTT. The chain joins TRBV28 to TRBJ1-1; a weak D match, TRBD1 (5 bases). Trimming removed 2 bases from V and 5 bases from J, with 18 bases in between. The CDR3 loop spans 16 amino acids. CDR1 and CDR2 (germline): MDHEN, SYDVKM. Filled out from reference TRBV28 and TRBJ1-1, the complete variable domain reads DVKVTQSSRYLVKRTGEKVFLECVQDMDHENMFWYRQDPGLGLRLIYFSYDVKMKEKGDIPEGYSVSREKKERFSLILESASTNQTSMYLCASSLTIGQEGTEAFFGQGTRLTVV.